The 10 T cell receptor beta chains below come from one sample, sequenced in a study of immune cell composition in non-small cell lung cancer. TCRdb's copy holds only in-frame clones and misses some; the assay was immunoSEQ multiplex PCR. The data hold about 6,700 clones, with roughly 70% observed a single time. The sample consisted of lung tumor tissue. Source of these receptors: a human donor with non-small cell lung cancer.

The V call is TRBV2, the J call TRBJ2-3; D call uncertain. Germline CDR1 is SNHLY and CDR2 is FYNNEI. V dropped 11 bases and J dropped 6 bases, with 12 bases sitting between them. The CDR3 is made up of 11 amino acids. Here the CDR3 reads CASLELDTQYF. The CDR3 region has the DNA TGTGCCTCCCTGGAGCTGGATACGCAGTATTTT.

This sequence joins TRBV7-2 and TRBJ2-1; 11 bases agree with TRBD2. CDR1 is SGHTA, CDR2 FQGNSA, per germline. This CDR3 has 17 residues. V trimming: 4 bases; J trimming: 8 bases; junction bases outside the gene matches: 13. The CDR3 DNA sequence: TGTGCCAGCAGCTCAAACAGACTAGCGGGAACCCCGGATGAGCAGTTCTTC. Translation gives CASSSNRLAGTPDEQFF.

The genes are TRBV7-9 and TRBJ1-1, with D unresolved. This CDR3 contains 15 residues. Germline V CDR1 and CDR2: SEHNR, FQNEAQ (reference sequence). Trimming removed 0 bases at V and 6 bases at J, with 14 bases between. CDR3 nucleotide sequence: TGTGCCAGCAGCTTAGCCTTCGGGTCGGTTGCTGAAGCTTTCTTT. Translating gives CASSLAFGSVAEAFF.

The chain employs TRBV7-9 and TRBJ2-2, with a weak D call TRBD1 (6 bases). CDR1 is SEHNR, CDR2 FQNEAQ, per germline (reference sequence). Trimming removed 6 bases from V and 6 bases from J, with 17 bases in between. This CDR3 is 15 amino acids long. This CDR3 is CASRYTQGFAGELFF. The CDR3 bases are TGTGCCAGCAGATACACCCAGGGGTTCGCCGGGGAGCTGTTTTTT.

This chain connects TRBV29-1 to TRBJ2-1; 12 bases fit TRBD2. The germline V gene encodes CDR1 SQVTM and CDR2 ANQGSEA. The CDR3 is 12 residues long. V trimming: 7 bases; J trimming: 15 bases; junction bases outside the gene matches: 10. The CDR3 is CSAATSGSVTFF. The DNA of the CDR3 is TGCAGCGCCGCGACTAGCGGGAGTGTAACGTTCTTC.

The chain couples TRBV28 to TRBJ1-2, with D perhaps TRBD1 (5 bases). V dropped 3 bases and J dropped 2 bases, with 13 bases sitting between them. Per the germline V gene, CDR1 is MDHEN and CDR2 is SYDVKM. The CDR3 is 15 residues long. The CDR3 DNA reads TGTGCCAGCAGTTTCCTTGACAGAAAGAACTATGGCTACACCTTC. The encoded protein is CASSFLDRKNYGYTF.

This clone has a handful of counts. The V gene is TRBV5-8, the J gene TRBJ1-2, with 10 bases matching TRBD1. This CDR3 comprises 15 residues. V dropped 1 base and J dropped 4; count of bases not matched to a gene: 4. CDR1 and CDR2 from the germline V gene are SGHTS and YDEGEE. The CDR3 sequence is CASSLLGQGFYGYTF. The CDR3 DNA follows: TGTGCCAGCAGCTTGTTGGGACAGGGGTTCTATGGCTACACCTTC.

The V call is TRBV7-9, the J call TRBJ2-1, with 8 bases identical to TRBD2. Trimming removed 0 bases from V and 8 bases from J; junction bases left unmatched: 12. Germline V lookup: CDR1 SEHNR, CDR2 FQNEAQ (reference sequence). This CDR3 has 17 residues. DNA of the CDR3: TGTGCCAGCAGCTTAGCTCATTTTTGGAGCGGGGGCTATGAGCAGTTCTTC. Translated: CASSLAHFWSGGYEQFF.

The chain has TRBV2 and TRBJ1-2; TRBD1 is a possible D gene (6 bases). This CDR3 spans 14 amino acids. The V and J ends lost 5 bases and 4 bases respectively, with 14 bases between them. Germline CDR1 reads SNHLY; CDR2 reads FYNNEI. Here the CDR3 reads CASSHRVRSYGYTF. The CDR3 DNA reads as TGTGCCAGCAGTCACAGGGTGAGGAGCTATGGCTACACCTTC.

The chain employs TRBV25-1 and TRBJ2-3, with TRBD2 matching 10 bases. The CDR3 runs to 15 residues. The germline V gene has CDR1 MGHDK and CDR2 SYGVNS. The J segment lost 5 bases and the V segment lost 6 bases, leaving 8 bases of the junction unmatched. The CDR3 DNA reads as TGTGCCAGCAGACCTAGCGGGAGCTCTGGAGATACGCAGTATTTT. As protein: CASRPSGSSGDTQYF. Variable domain in full (rest from reference TRBV25-1 and TRBJ2-3): EADIYQTPRYLVIGTGKKITLECSQTMGHDKMYWYQQDPGMELHLIHYSYGVNSTEKGDLSSESTVSRIRTEHFPLTLESARPSHTSQYLCASRPSGSSGDTQYFGPGTRLTVL.